The 5 T cell receptor beta chains presented below share a single source sample, sequenced in a study of T-cell reconstitution after alpha-beta-depleted transplantation in children. TCRbeta library preparation incorporated unique molecular identifiers. Using its own MiXCR run on the PCR reads, TCRdb lists one record per CDR3 protein. Of over 550,000 distinct CDR3 sequences in the sample, 8% to 11% were seen once. The material was PBMCs from the stem cell graft donor, obtained from the stem cell graft. Receptor source: a human donor who donated a stem cell graft to a child with acute myeloid leukemia.

In its sample, this clonotype was seen once. V and J are TRBV20-1 and TRBJ2-3; TRBD2 matches at 11 bases. Germline V lookup: CDR1 DFQATT, CDR2 SNEGSKA (reference sequence). The CDR3 totals 18 residues. Trimming at V came to 2 bases and at J to 0 bases, leaving 10 bases not matched to a gene. Here the CDR3 reads CSARYPSGRTLSTDTQYF. DNA of the CDR3: TGCAGTGCTAGATACCCTAGCGGGAGGACCCTTAGCACAGATACGCAGTATTTT.

V is TRBV20-1 and J is TRBJ2-7; D possibly corresponds to TRBD1 (6 bases). The ends were cut back, 0 bases at V and 2 bases at J, with 14 bases in the middle. Germline lookup yields CDR1 DFQATT and CDR2 SNEGSKA (reference sequence). CDR3 length: 15 residues. The DNA for the CDR3 is TGCAGTGCTAGAGACGACCCTGGGGGCGCCTACGAGCAGTACTTC. The encoded protein is CSARDDPGGAYEQYF.

This clonotype has a handful of counts. The V call is TRBV9, the J call TRBJ2-7, with TRBD1 identical over 7 bases. J lost 2 bases, V lost 0 bases, and 11 bases had no gene match. The CDR3 spans 17 residues. Germline CDR1 is SGDLS and CDR2 is YYNGEE. CDR3 coding DNA: TGTGCCAGCAGCGTAGGACTCAAGGGGGCCGGGACCTACGAGCAGTACTTC. This encodes CASSVGLKGAGTYEQYF. Complete variable domain (other parts from reference TRBV9 and TRBJ2-7): DSGVTQTPKHLITATGQRVTLRCSPRSGDLSVYWYQQSLDQGLQFLIQYYNGEERAKGNILERFSAQQFPDLHSELNLSSLELGDSALYFCASSVGLKGAGTYEQYFGPGTRLTVT.

This clonotype was counted many times. The chain links TRBV7-2 to TRBJ2-7; TRBD2 aligns across 14 bases. This CDR3 has 14 residues. Germline V CDR1 and CDR2: SGHTA, FQGNSA. With 6 bases clipped from V and 6 bases from J, the junction kept 4 bases outside the gene matches. CDR3: CASRPGLAGVEQYF. The CDR3 DNA reads TGTGCCAGCAGACCGGGACTAGCGGGAGTCGAGCAGTACTTC.

This chain's CDR3 is CASSQVVSYEQFF. CDR3 nucleotide sequence: TGCGCCAGCAGCCAAGTGGTCAGCTATGAGCAGTTCTTC. This chain joins TRBV4-3 and TRBJ2-1; D gene unclear. The CDR3 totals 13 residues. Germline lookup yields CDR1 LGHNA and CDR2 YSLEER. V was cut by 1 base and J by 8 bases, with 9 bases left in between.